Listed here are 25 T cell receptor beta chains from one sample, sequenced in a study of blood T cell repertoires in COVID-19. The table came from immunoSEQ multiplex PCR; TCRdb's copy has only in-frame clones and leaves some out. The sample holds about 270,000 clones, approximately 89% seen once. The sample taken for sequencing was PBMCs or T cells enriched from blood (not recorded which). Every receptor here comes from a young woman who had recovered from COVID-19.

This chain's CDR3 is CASRLLRQGGSPLHF. The DNA of the CDR3 is TGTGCCAGCAGACTCCTACGGCAGGGGGGCTCACCCCTCCACTTT. V gene TRBV6-5 combines with J gene TRBJ1-6, with 7 nucleotides matching TRBD1. In germline, CDR1 is MNHEY, CDR2 SVGAGI. The CDR3 covers 15 residues. With 6 bases clipped from V and 10 bases from J, the junction kept 12 bases outside the gene matches.

This chain connects TRBV9 to TRBJ2-3; 8 nucleotides agree with TRBD2. The CDR3 consists of 16 residues. V was clipped by 0 bases and J by 3 bases; unmatched bases: 6. In germline, CDR1 is SGDLS, CDR2 YYNGEE. CDR3 sequence (DNA): TGTGCCAGCAGCGTAGGTAGGACTAGCCTAACAGATACGCAGTATTTT. The encoded protein is CASSVGRTSLTDTQYF.

The rearrangement uses TRBV2 and TRBJ2-5; 9 bases are a match to TRBD2. This CDR3 has 15 residues. V lost 6 bases, J lost 5 bases, and 10 bases stayed unmatched. The V gene's germline CDR1 is SNHLY and CDR2 FYNNEI. DNA of the CDR3: TGTGCCAGCAGCGCCTTAGCGGGAGTGTGGGAGACCCAGTACTTC. Translation: CASSALAGVWETQYF.

The V and J genes are TRBV6-5 and TRBJ1-3; a possible D gene is TRBD1 (5 bases). Between the trimmed V and J ends, which lost 0 bases and 4 bases, there was a span of 13 bases. Germline V gives CDR1 MNHEY, CDR2 SVGAGI. There are 16 residues in the CDR3. The DNA for the CDR3 is TGTGCCAGCAGTTACTCGATCGGGGGTCCAGGAAACACCATATATTTT. This encodes CASSYSIGGPGNTIYF.

V is TRBV27 and J is TRBJ2-5, with D perhaps TRBD1 (6 bases). Germline-derived CDR1 and CDR2 are MNHEY and SMNVEV (reference sequence). This CDR3 contains 14 residues. Trimming left V 6 bases short and J 13 bases short, with 24 bases between. CDR3 in amino acids: CASSLFGQTLERYF. CDR3 nucleotide sequence: TGTGCCAGCAGCCTCTTCGGACAGACCCTTGAAAGGTACTTC.

The chain uses TRBV27 and TRBJ2-1; the match to TRBD2 covers 11 bases. The CDR3 is made up of 16 amino acids. The V segment lost 2 bases and the J segment 4 bases; nucleotides outside the gene matches: 4. Germline CDR1 MNHEY, CDR2 SMNVEV (reference sequence). In DNA form, the CDR3 reads TGTGCCAGCAGTTTAGCGGGACTAGCGGATTACAATGAGCAGTTCTTC. Translation gives CASSLAGLADYNEQFF.

This clone occurred once. The chain links TRBV28 to TRBJ1-1; 7 nucleotides align to TRBD1. Germline V CDR1 and CDR2: MDHEN, SYDVKM. Trimming at V came to 10 bases and at J to 6 bases, leaving 11 bases not matched to a gene. This CDR3 contains 13 residues. CDR3 amino acids: CAIRRRGRSEAFF. The CDR3 coding sequence is TGTGCCATCAGGAGAAGGGGGCGCTCTGAAGCTTTCTTT.

V usage is TRBV9 and J usage is TRBJ2-3; 9 positions match TRBD2. Trimming took 0 bases from V and 1 from J; bases not matched to a gene: 3. The CDR3 totals 16 residues. Germline loops: CDR1 SGDLS, CDR2 YYNGEE. This CDR3 reads CASSVGGGVGTDTQYF. The CDR3 DNA sequence: TGTGCCAGCAGCGTAGGCGGGGGGGTAGGCACAGATACGCAGTATTTT.

CDR3: CASSLTAGVTEAFF. CDR3 nucleotide sequence: TGCGCCAGCAGCTTAACCGCAGGGGTAACTGAAGCTTTCTTT. This sequence joins TRBV4-1 and TRBJ1-1; perhaps TRBD1 as D (6 bases). Germline lookup yields CDR1 MGHRA and CDR2 YSYEKL. This CDR3 has 14 residues. The V end lost 5 bases, the J end lost 5 bases, and 15 bases lay between the germline ends.

The J gene is TRBJ1-1, the V gene TRBV19, with 7 positions matching TRBD1. Germline V gene sequence: CDR1 LNHDA, CDR2 SQIVND (reference sequence). CDR3 size: 13 residues. Germline trimming cut 5 bases from V and 3 bases from J; bases unmatched to any gene: 3. The CDR3 nucleotides are TGTGCCAGTAGTGCTCAGGGGGACACTGAAGCTTTCTTT. Residues: CASSAQGDTEAFF. The entire variable domain, with the rest obtained from reference TRBV19 and TRBJ1-1, is as follows: DGGITQSPKYLFRKEGQNVTLSCEQNLNHDAMYWYRQDPGQGLRLIYYSQIVNDFQKGDIAEGYSVSREKKESFPLTVTSAQKNPTAFYLCASSAQGDTEAFFGQGTRLTVV.

The chain links TRBV12-1 to TRBJ2-7; the table's D call of TRBD1 was not tested on the DNA. TRBV12-1 is assigned pseudogene status. The CDR3 spans 18 residues. CDR3 protein: CASSFIWGQRMSRYEQYF. CDR3 DNA sequence: TGTGCCAGCAGCTTTATCTGGGGCCAGAGGATGAGTAGGTACGAGCAGTACTTC.

Turning to this clone: One end of the junction varies from germline; a read error may be responsible. The rearrangement joins TRBV28 to TRBJ2-1, with 10 nucleotides matching TRBD2. The germline gives CDR1 MDHEN, CDR2 SYDVKM. There are 16 residues in the CDR3. The CDR3, as DNA: TGTGCCAGCAGTTATGGTAGCGGGAGGACCCTATTAGAGCTGTTCTTC. Translating it yields CASSYGSGRTLLELFF.

The chain uses TRBV5-6 and TRBJ2-3; 9 positions agree with TRBD2. This CDR3 region has 13 residues. Per germline, CDR1 SGHDT and CDR2 YYEEEE. V trimming: 4 bases; J trimming: 5 bases; junction bases outside the gene matches: 2. CDR3 in DNA: TGTGCCAGCAGCCGACTAGCGGTAGATACGCAGTATTTT. Its translation: CASSRLAVDTQYF.

This rearrangement joins TRBV7-3 to TRBJ2-2, with 7 nucleotides matching TRBD1. Losses at the gene ends were 3 bases for V and 0 bases for J; bases not matched to a gene: 7. This CDR3 contains 17 residues. Germline V gives CDR1 SGHTA, CDR2 FQGTGA. Here the CDR3 DNA reads TGTGCCAGCAGCTTTCCCCGGGACAGCGCGAACACCGGGGAGCTGTTTTTT. This encodes CASSFPRDSANTGELFF. Drawing the rest from reference TRBV7-3 and TRBJ2-2, the complete variable domain is GAGVSQTPSNKVTEKGKYVELRCDPISGHTALYWYRQSLGQGPEFLIYFQGTGAADDSGLPNDRFFAVRPEGSVSTLKIQRTERGDSAVYLCASSFPRDSANTGELFFGEGSRLTVL.

The rearrangement joins TRBV30 to TRBJ1-4; D remains unclear. The V gene's germline CDR1 is GTSNPN and CDR2 SVGIG (reference sequence). The CDR3 has 14 residues. Trimming stripped 2 bases from V and 0 bases from J, with 7 bases between. For the CDR3, the DNA is TGTGCCTGGAGTCGGTTGGCAACTAATGAAAAACTGTTTTTT. Amino acids: CAWSRLATNEKLFF.

V and J are TRBV4-1 and TRBJ2-7; 13 nucleotides match TRBD2. With 4 bases clipped from V and 4 bases from J, the junction kept 4 bases outside the gene matches. Germline CDR1 MGHRA, CDR2 YSYEKL. The CDR3 totals 15 residues. The DNA of the CDR3 is TGCGCCAGCAGCCCACTGGGACTAGCGGGATACGAGCAGTACTTC. Amino acids: CASSPLGLAGYEQYF.

This rearrangement joins TRBV4-1 to TRBJ2-1; TRBD2 agrees at 12 bases. With 5 bases clipped from V and 8 bases from J, the junction kept 7 bases outside the gene matches. CDR1 and CDR2 (germline): MGHRA, YSYEKL. The CDR3 extends over 15 amino acids. Here the CDR3 reads CASSSRLAGDHEQFF. DNA of the CDR3: TGCGCCAGCAGCTCCCGACTAGCGGGAGACCATGAGCAGTTCTTC.

This chain joins TRBV11-2 and TRBJ2-1; TRBD2 aligns across 10 bases. Germline trimming cut 2 bases from V and 14 bases from J; bases unmatched to any gene: 15. The CDR3 covers 16 residues. Germline V gene data show CDR1 as SGHAT and CDR2 as FQNNGV. CDR3 sequence: CASSLFDSGRAFDKFF. DNA for the CDR3: TGTGCCAGCAGCTTATTTGACAGCGGGAGGGCCTTTGATAAGTTCTTC.

CDR3 amino acids: CAISRTEYQETQYF. The CDR3 nucleotides read TGTGCCATCAGCCGGACAGAGTACCAAGAGACCCAGTACTTC. The chain is built from TRBV10-3 and TRBJ2-5, with a possible D match to TRBD1 (6 bases). Germline V lookup: CDR1 ENHRY, CDR2 SYGVKD. The CDR3 sequence is 14 residues long. V was pared by 6 bases and J by 0 bases, with 11 bases between.

The chain uses TRBV28 and TRBJ2-5; TRBD2 aligns across 7 bases. Germline V gene data show CDR1 as MDHEN and CDR2 as SYDVKM. V lost 3 bases and J lost 2; bases outside the gene matches: 12. This CDR3 comprises 17 residues. CDR3 sequence reads: CASSFPELSGAQETQYF. The CDR3 DNA reads as TGTGCCAGCAGTTTCCCAGAGCTGAGCGGGGCTCAAGAGACCCAGTACTTC.

This rearrangement joins TRBV30 to TRBJ2-4; the D gene is possibly TRBD2 (5 bases). Trimming shortened V by 2 bases and J by 7 bases, and 9 bases separated the two germline ends. Germline V gene data show CDR1 as GTSNPN and CDR2 as SVGIG (reference sequence). The CDR3 covers 12 residues. The CDR3 sequence: CAWSLRGNIQYF. In DNA form, the CDR3 reads TGTGCCTGGAGTCTTAGAGGGAACATTCAGTACTTC.

The J gene is TRBJ2-1, the V gene TRBV27; tentative D call: TRBD1 (5 bases). Germline values: CDR1 MNHEY, CDR2 SMNVEV (reference sequence). The CDR3 runs to 11 residues. Trimming took off 4 bases at V and 14 bases at J, with 12 bases between the two ends. CDR3 bases: TGTGCCAGCAGTTCCTCGGACAAAAAGTTCTTC. Translation: CASSSSDKKFF.

The V call is TRBV11-3, the J call TRBJ1-6; tentatively, D is TRBD1 (5 bases). Germline assignment: CDR1 SGHNT and CDR2 YENEEA. Trimming pared 5 bases from V and 9 bases from J, leaving 17 bases between. The CDR3 runs to 15 residues. CDR3 in DNA: TGTGCCAGCAGCCGCGGGCGGGGCGAAGGTTCACCCCTCCACTTT. As protein: CASSRGRGEGSPLHF.

This clone was seen a few times. The rearrangement uses TRBV6-5 and TRBJ2-7, with 8 bases fitting TRBD1. Per the germline V gene, CDR1 is MNHEY and CDR2 is SVGAGI. V dropped 0 bases and J dropped 4; count of bases not matched to a gene: 5. CDR3 length: 15 amino acids. CDR3 DNA: TGTGCCAGCAGTTACTCTGGACAGGGAGGATACGAGCAGTACTTC. Translation: CASSYSGQGGYEQYF.

The rearrangement uses TRBV5-4 and TRBJ2-2; 10 positions agree with TRBD2. The CDR3 runs to 17 residues. The J segment lost 3 bases and the V segment lost 4 bases, leaving 9 bases of the junction unmatched. The germline CDR1 and CDR2 sequences are SGHNT and YYREEE (reference sequence). The CDR3 coding sequence is TGTGCCAGCAGCCCCCGTCTAGCGGGAGTGGACACCGGGGAGCTGTTTTTT. Its protein product is CASSPRLAGVDTGELFF.